The table lists the clone carrying this T cell receptor beta chain with a few counts. The antigen is unknown. Newly diagnosed hyperthyroidism patients aged 18 to 65 years had disease lasting under 2 months. Patients having uncontrolled infection, another autoimmune disease, pregnancy or lactation were not included. The PBMCs studied were ones that came from 8.5 to 10 ml fresh peripheral blood. Germline trimming cut 4 bases from V and 2 bases from J; bases unmatched to any gene: 6. Germline CDR1 is LNHDA and CDR2 is SQIVND (reference sequence). This CDR3 contains 15 residues. The sample originates from a study of T cells in Graves' hyperthyroidism and ophthalmopathy. The study's findings and limits: In the blood, most expanded thyroid clonotypes above 0.001 appeared as well.

Amplification of TCR beta CDR3 regions was performed using RNA transcripts as template. With the HTBI primer set, the TCR CDR3 went through a first round of RT-PCR. TCRdb fed the multiplex PCR reads into MiXCR, producing one record per CDR3 protein. The table includes about 290,000 distinct CDR3 sequences, 13% detected once. Sequenced: blood. This sequence was found in a woman in her 30s with Graves' hyperthyroidism that later progressed to Graves' ophthalmopathy. The V and J genes are TRBV19 and TRBJ2-7, with 9 positions matching TRBD2. This CDR3 is CASSSAGGPPYEQYF. The CDR3 DNA follows: TGTGCCAGTAGTAGCGCGGGAGGGCCTCCCTACGAGCAGTACTTC.